The clone carrying this T cell receptor (beta chain) was observed at least ten times. Germline CDR1 DFQATT, CDR2 SNEGSKA (reference sequence). V lost 1 base, J lost 4 bases, and 26 bases lay in between. The CDR3 contains 18 residues. Relying on iRepertoire HTBI primers and Arm-PCR of CDR3 regions, the team built TCR beta libraries. TCRdb reprocessed the multiplex PCR reads with MiXCR, giving one entry per CDR3 protein. The sample has 510,000 or so distinct CDR3 sequences, 12% seen once; the top ten hold roughly 8.9%. The sample originates from a study of regulatory T cells in long-lasting Graves disease. Regarding time point: newly diagnosed GD, antithyroid drugs for less than 3 months. The TCR library was prepared using RNA isolated from PBMCs. The same sample was also studied in work on T cells in Graves' hyperthyroidism and ophthalmopathy.

Specimen: peripheral blood mononuclear cells (PBMCs), collected at new diagnosis, from a patient treated with antithyroid drugs. The chain links TRBV20-1 to TRBJ2-7; the D gene is possibly TRBD2 (6 bases). This TCR was recovered from a woman younger than 45 with Graves disease. The DNA for the CDR3 is TGCAGTGCTAGAGTCCCCCCCCTTAGGGGCGGGAACAAGTACGAGCAGTACTTC. Translation: CSARVPPLRGGNKYEQYF.